This T cell receptor beta chain was sequenced for a study of human T cells and chemical hapten exposure. Study conclusions and caveats: Among TCRs, those above 1 in 1000 frequency were unaffected by DPC sensitization.

The library put unique molecular identifiers onto individual cDNA molecules. A single record per CDR3 protein comes from TCRdb applying MiXCR to the RACE reads. Here the sample spans fewer than 85,000 distinct CDR3 sequences, 8.6% being singletons. The germline V gene has CDR1 MNHNY and CDR2 SVGAGI (reference sequence). The trim removed 4 bases at V and 2 bases at J, leaving 3 bases unmatched. The CDR3 totals 15 residues. This clonotype was counted between two and nine times. Its target is unknown. Regarding time point: healthy volunteer bleed at 6 weeks. Unfractionated whole blood yielded the extracted total RNA.

The sequencing input was whole blood. V and J are TRBV6-6 and TRBJ2-3; TRBD2 agrees at 10 bases. The clonotype originates from a male donor in good health. Some clones in this sample may be carry-over from other donors' samples. The CDR3 DNA sequence: TGTGCCAGCAGTTCACTAGCGGGGTTCACAGATACGCAGTATTTT. This sequence encodes CASSSLAGFTDTQYF.